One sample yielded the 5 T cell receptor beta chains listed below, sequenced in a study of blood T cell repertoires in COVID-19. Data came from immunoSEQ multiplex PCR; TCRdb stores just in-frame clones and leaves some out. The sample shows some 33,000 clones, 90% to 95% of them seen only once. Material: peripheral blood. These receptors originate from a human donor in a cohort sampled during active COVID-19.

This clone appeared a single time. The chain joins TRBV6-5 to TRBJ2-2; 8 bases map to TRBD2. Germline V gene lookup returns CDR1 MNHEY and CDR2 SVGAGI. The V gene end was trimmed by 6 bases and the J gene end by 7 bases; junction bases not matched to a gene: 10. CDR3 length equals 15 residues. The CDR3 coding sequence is TGTGCCAGCAGCGAGGGACTAGTGGTGAGCGGGGAGCTGTTTTTT. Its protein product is CASSEGLVVSGELFF.

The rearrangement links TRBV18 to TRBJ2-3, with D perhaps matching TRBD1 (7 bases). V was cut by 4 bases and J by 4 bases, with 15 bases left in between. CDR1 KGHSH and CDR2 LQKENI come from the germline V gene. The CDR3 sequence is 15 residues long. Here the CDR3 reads CASSLNQGGPDTQYF. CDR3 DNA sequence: TGTGCCAGCTCACTCAACCAGGGGGGCCCAGATACGCAGTATTTT. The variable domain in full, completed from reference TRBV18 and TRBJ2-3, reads NAGVMQNPRHLVRRRGQEARLRCSPMKGHSHVYWYRQLPEEGLKFMVYLQKENIIDESGMPKERFSAEFPKEGPSILRIQQVVRGDSAAYFCASSLNQGGPDTQYFGPGTRLTVL.

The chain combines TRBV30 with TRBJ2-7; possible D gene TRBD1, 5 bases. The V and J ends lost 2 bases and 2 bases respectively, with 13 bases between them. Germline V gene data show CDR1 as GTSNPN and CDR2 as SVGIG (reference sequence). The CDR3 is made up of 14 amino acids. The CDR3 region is CAWSSKTVPYEQYV. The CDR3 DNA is TGTGCCTGGAGTTCCAAGACAGTCCCCTACGAGCAGTACGTC.

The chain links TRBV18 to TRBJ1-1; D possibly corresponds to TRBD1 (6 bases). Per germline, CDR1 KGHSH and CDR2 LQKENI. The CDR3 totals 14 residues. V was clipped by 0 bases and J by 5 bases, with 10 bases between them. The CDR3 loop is CASSPPAGDTEAFF. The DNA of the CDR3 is TGTGCCAGCTCACCACCAGCAGGGGATACTGAAGCTTTCTTT.

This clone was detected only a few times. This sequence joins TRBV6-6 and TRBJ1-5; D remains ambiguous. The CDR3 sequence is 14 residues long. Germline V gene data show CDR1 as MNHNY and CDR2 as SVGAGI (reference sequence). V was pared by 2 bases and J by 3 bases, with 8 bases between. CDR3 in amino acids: CASSYPEDNQPQHF. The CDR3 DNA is TGTGCCAGCAGTTACCCGGAGGACAATCAGCCCCAGCATTTT.